This TCR beta chain was captured by sequencing in a study of shared clonotypes between healthy human individuals. Naive CD8 cells were CD45RO-negative, positively selected for CCR7, excluding terminally differentiated effector memory CD45RA+ cells. Germline CDR1 and CDR2: MGHRA and YSYEKL. V was shortened by 1 base and J by 4 bases, with 24 bases between the two germline ends. CDR3 length: 19 residues. Generated by immunoSEQ multiplex PCR, the TCRdb table keeps only in-frame clones and is missing some. The sample contains 1.5 million to 2.5 million clones, about 95% of which appear only once. V usage is TRBV4-1 and J usage is TRBJ2-3; D is possibly TRBD1 (6 bases). The sample was naive CD8+ T cells sorted from blood. The receptor's source is a man aged 18 to 29 in good health. The CDR3 region has the DNA TGCGCCAGCAGCCAAGTTCCGTCAGGACAGCTACAAACGCCAGATACGCAGTATTTT. Translated: CASSQVPSGQLQTPDTQYF.